The present T cell receptor (beta chain) was sequenced within a study of T cells after somatic rescue of genetic block. Data came from immunoSEQ multiplex PCR; TCRdb stores just in-frame clones and leaves some out. Of approximately 71,000 clones in the sample, less than 95% were seen once. This clone was observed once. Source material: peripheral blood mononuclear cells (PBMCs). The receptor was derived from a man in his forties or fifties.

The CDR3 DNA reads as TGTGCCAGCAGAACCCGGGGGGAGGCCTACGAGCAGTACTTC. Its protein is CASRTRGEAYEQYF. The rearrangement joins TRBV5-6 to TRBJ2-7; 7 positions agree with TRBD2. The V gene end was trimmed by 5 bases and the J gene end by 2 bases; junction bases not matched to a gene: 7. Germline loops: CDR1 SGHDT, CDR2 YYEEEE. The CDR3 consists of 14 residues.